The 15 T cell receptor beta chains below all came from one sample that was sequenced in a study of CD8+CD57+ T cells in acquired aplastic anemia. The template used for profiling TCR beta VDJ and CDR3 was genomic DNA. TCRdb ran MiXCR on the reads and lists one entry per CDR3 protein. This sample carries some 170,000 distinct CDR3 sequences, about 45% of them seen once, and the ten largest clones take 0.85% to 1.2%. Selection for sequencing was limited to patients who had shown CD8+CD57+ cell expansion by flow cytometry. What was sequenced was sorted CD4+, CD8+, or CD8+CD57+ T cells (not recorded which) from PBMCs. The receptors stem from a human donor with aplastic anemia.

On this clonotype: A much larger clone is a single base away; this may be a read error. The V call is TRBV11-2, the J call TRBJ1-3; no clear D gene. CDR3 size: 14 residues. In germline, CDR1 is SGHAT, CDR2 FQNNGV. As DNA, the CDR3 is TGCGCCAGCAGCCAAGAACTAACTGGAAACACCATATATTTT. Its translation: CASSQELTGNTIYF.

The chain recombines TRBV11-3 with TRBJ1-4; D gene unclear. Germline V gives CDR1 SGHNT, CDR2 YENEEA. V was trimmed by 4 bases and J by 8 bases, leaving 17 bases between them. This CDR3 has 15 residues. The CDR3 loop reads CASSSSLLAGEKLFF. As DNA, the CDR3 is TGTGCCAGCAGCTCCTCTCTCTTGGCGGGGGAAAAACTGTTTTTT.

The rearrangement links TRBV29-1 to TRBJ1-1; 9 bases are a match to TRBD1. The J segment lost 1 base and the V segment lost 4 bases, leaving 1 base of the junction unmatched. CDR1 is SQVTM, CDR2 ANQGSEA, per germline. This CDR3 has 13 amino acids. The CDR3 DNA reads TGCAGCGTTGTGGGACAGGGGAACACTGAAGCTTTCTTT. Its protein is CSVVGQGNTEAFF.

The chain combines TRBV2 with TRBJ1-2; D is undetermined. The length of the CDR3 is 16 residues. With 6 bases removed from V and 2 bases from J, the gap between germline ends came to 19 bases. CDR1 SNHLY and CDR2 FYNNEI come from the germline V gene. The CDR3 DNA follows: TGTGCCAGCAGCTTAGCCCCTTCTAGGGAGAACTATGGCTACACCTTC. This gives the protein CASSLAPSRENYGYTF.

This clonotype was recorded many times. The chain has TRBV19 and TRBJ2-1; 7 nucleotides match TRBD2. The CDR3 contains 14 residues. Trimming removed 6 bases from V and 7 bases from J; junction bases left unmatched: 9. Germline values: CDR1 LNHDA, CDR2 SQIVND (reference sequence). The CDR3 sequence: CASRVPGLINEQFF. In DNA form, the CDR3 reads TGTGCCAGTAGGGTCCCGGGACTAATAAATGAGCAGTTCTTC.

The V call is TRBV29-1, the J call TRBJ2-3; D remains unclear. The J call could be wrong; TRBJ2-5 is a better fit for the DNA end. CDR1 SQVTM and CDR2 ANQGSEA come from the germline V gene. The CDR3 is 14 amino acids. CDR3: CSVTQSSPEETQYF. CDR3 in DNA: TGCAGCGTTACCCAGTCCTCCCCGGAGGAGACCCAGTACTTC.

The chain has TRBV5-1 and TRBJ1-5; 9 nucleotides line up with TRBD1. The germline V gene encodes CDR1 SGHRS and CDR2 YFSETQ. The length of the CDR3 is 16 residues. Losses at the gene ends were 5 bases for V and 2 bases for J; bases not matched to a gene: 8. The CDR3 sequence is CASRTTGGVGNQPQHF. The CDR3 coding sequence is TGCGCCAGCAGGACGACAGGGGGAGTCGGCAATCAGCCCCAGCATTTT.

This clonotype was observed a few times. The rearrangement joins TRBV3-1 to TRBJ2-1; 12 nucleotides agree with TRBD1. The CDR3 is made up of 18 amino acids. V was pared by 4 bases and J by 5 bases, with 12 bases of the junction left unmatched. CDR1 and CDR2 (germline): LGHDT, YNNKEL (reference sequence). The CDR3 sequence: CASSPSPGGQGAHNEQFF. The CDR3 DNA reads TGTGCCAGCAGCCCTTCCCCCGGGGGACAGGGGGCTCACAATGAGCAGTTCTTC.

This clonotype was seen a few times. This chain connects TRBV7-9 to TRBJ2-7; possibly TRBD1 or TRBD2 for D (5 bases each). Germline V lookup: CDR1 SEHNR, CDR2 FQNEAQ (reference sequence). The germline V and J ends were trimmed by 0 bases and 5 bases, with 8 bases remaining between them. This CDR3 spans 13 amino acids. CDR3 coding DNA: TGTGCCAGCAGCTTAGCGTTGGGGGACGAGCAGTACTTC. This sequence encodes CASSLALGDEQYF.

V and J are TRBV7-2 and TRBJ2-7, with D maybe TRBD1 (6 bases). The CDR3 extends over 13 amino acids. From germline, CDR1 is SGHTA and CDR2 FQGNSA. The V end was cut by 5 bases, the J end by 7 bases, with 15 bases between. CDR3 residues: CASSVGDIEEQYF. CDR3 coding DNA: TGTGCCAGCAGCGTCGGGGACATAGAGGAGCAGTACTTC.

Worth noting for this clonotype: A much larger clone lies one base from this, so it may be a read error. Likely a read error: the CDR3 ends without its conserved phenylalanine or tryptophan. This sequence joins TRBV5-1 and TRBJ1-1, with unresolved D. Germline lookup yields CDR1 SGHRS and CDR2 YFSETQ. The CDR3 has 14 amino acids. V was trimmed by 0 bases and J by 0 bases, leaving 6 bases between them. CDR3 DNA sequence: TGCGCCAGCAGCTTGGGGGTTCTGAACACTGAAGCTTTCCTT. Translated, it gives CASSLGVLNTEAFL.

This clonotype was counted at least ten times. The chain recombines TRBV5-1 with TRBJ2-3; 12 bases fit TRBD2. The CDR3 covers 16 residues. CDR1 SGHRS and CDR2 YFSETQ come from the germline V gene. V lost 1 base and J lost 5; bases outside the gene matches: 5. CDR3 nucleotides: TGCGCCAGCAGCTTGTTCGGACTAGCGGGGAGAGATACGCAGTATTTT. This sequence encodes CASSLFGLAGRDTQYF. Using reference TRBV5-1 and TRBJ2-3 for the parts outside the CDR3, the full variable domain is KAGVTQTPRYLIKTRGQQVTLSCSPISGHRSVSWYQQTPGQGLQFLFEYFSETQRNKGNFPGRFSGRQFSNSRSEMNVSTLELGDSALYLCASSLFGLAGRDTQYFGPGTRLTVL.

This clonotype showed up many times. This sequence joins TRBV2 and TRBJ1-2, with 9 bases lining up with TRBD1. The germline V gene encodes CDR1 SNHLY and CDR2 FYNNEI. This CDR3 has 12 amino acids. V dropped 6 bases and J dropped 8; count of bases not matched to a gene: 4. CDR3 sequence: CASSGQGIGYTF. Here the CDR3 DNA reads TGTGCCAGCAGCGGACAGGGGATCGGCTACACCTTC.

The chain couples TRBV7-2 to TRBJ1-2; no clear D. The CDR3 covers 12 residues. CDR1 SGHTA and CDR2 FQGNSA come from the germline V gene. Trimming removed 5 bases at V and 5 bases at J, with 9 bases between. The CDR3 bases are TGTGCCAGCAGCCAGAATCTTTATGGCTACACCTTC. Its protein is CASSQNLYGYTF.

In its sample, this clonotype was seen once. This chain uses TRBV15 with TRBJ2-1; 9 bases fit TRBD1. V dropped 3 bases and J dropped 3; count of bases not matched to a gene: 6. The germline V gene encodes CDR1 LNHNV and CDR2 YYDKDF (reference sequence). CDR3 length: 16 residues. CDR3 sequence reads: CATSSPGQGNYNEQFF. For the CDR3, the DNA is TGTGCCACCAGCAGCCCGGGACAGGGAAACTACAATGAGCAGTTCTTC.